A single sample is the source of the 8 T cell receptor beta chains below, sequenced in a study of T cell responses to AZD1222 COVID-19 vaccine. Clones were read by immunoSEQ multiplex PCR, and TCRdb kept only the in-frame ones, dropping some. The table shows 90,000 or so clones, with 80% to 90% occurring only once. The specimen was peripheral blood, collected on day 0 of AZD1222 vaccination. The receptors were sampled from an adult in good health.

This sequence joins TRBV9 and TRBJ2-5, with D unclear. Per germline, CDR1 SGDLS and CDR2 YYNGEE. The length of the CDR3 is 14 residues. Trimming removed 3 bases from V and 5 bases from J, with 14 bases in between. The CDR3 region has the DNA TGTGCCAGCAGCGCTTCGGAGAATTGGGAGACCCAGTACTTC. Translating gives CASSASENWETQYF.

V and J are TRBV10-2 and TRBJ2-3; D unresolved. There are 15 residues in the CDR3. Germline V gene lookup returns CDR1 WSHSY and CDR2 SAAADI. V was pared by 6 bases and J by 0 bases, with 13 bases between. Here the CDR3 reads CASSLSAASTDTQYF. The CDR3, as DNA: TGCGCCAGCAGCCTAAGCGCCGCAAGCACAGATACGCAGTATTTT.

This clone was recorded once. The V call is TRBV28, the J call TRBJ2-5, with 11 bases matching TRBD2. V trimming: 6 bases; J trimming: 4 bases; junction bases outside the gene matches: 13. The CDR3 loop spans 17 amino acids. Germline CDR1 MDHEN, CDR2 SYDVKM. The CDR3 region is CASRGGLTSGSLETQYF. The CDR3 DNA is TGTGCCAGCAGGGGGGGGTTAACTAGCGGGAGTTTAGAGACCCAGTACTTC.

The chain uses TRBV3-1 (or the pseudogene TRBV3-2) and TRBJ1-4, with 7 nucleotides matching TRBD1. The germline V gene has CDR1 LGHDT and CDR2 YNNKEL (reference sequence). The J segment lost 7 bases and the V segment lost 4 bases, leaving 6 bases of the junction unmatched. The CDR3 is 14 residues long. The DNA of the CDR3 is TGTGCCAGCAGCCCTCAGGGGGAAGGTGAAAAACTGTTTTTT. This sequence encodes CASSPQGEGEKLFF.

The rearrangement uses TRBV7-3 and TRBJ2-3; 12 bases are shared with TRBD2. Germline V gene sequence: CDR1 SGHTA, CDR2 FQGTGA. The CDR3 covers 14 residues. V shed 5 bases, J shed 5 bases, and the junction held 2 bases outside the gene matches. The CDR3 loop is CASSLGLAGDTQYF. CDR3 coding DNA: TGTGCCAGCAGCCTGGGACTAGCGGGAGATACGCAGTATTTT.

The sample holds a few counts of this clone. CDR3 loop: CASVSSRAPLHF. The CDR3 DNA reads as TGTGCCAGCGTTAGTTCCCGTGCACCCCTCCACTTT. This chain connects TRBV28 to TRBJ1-6; D is unclear. CDR3 size: 12 residues. Per the germline V gene, CDR1 is MDHEN and CDR2 is SYDVKM. Trimming cost V 8 bases and J 11 bases, with 13 bases left between them.

The chain uses TRBV21-1 and TRBJ1-6; the listed D gene, TRBD1, was not tested against the DNA. TRBV21-1 is a documented pseudogene. This CDR3 comprises 17 residues. The CDR3 DNA reads TGTGCCAGCAGCAAAGCGTGGGACAGGTTCGATAATTCACCCCTCCACTTT. Protein product: CASSKAWDRFDNSPLHF.

The chain recombines TRBV14 with TRBJ2-7, with D perhaps being TRBD1 or TRBD2 (5 bases each). CDR3 length equals 14 residues. The V end was cut by 1 base, the J end by 4 bases, with 11 bases between. Germline CDR1 reads SGHDN; CDR2 reads FVKESK. The CDR3 DNA is TGTGCCAGCAGCCAAGTGGGGGTTCAGTACGAGCAGTACTTC. Encoded protein: CASSQVGVQYEQYF.